This T cell receptor beta chain was identified during a study of shared clonotypes between healthy human individuals. Running of the assay took place at deep level. Template for every sorted-subset replicate PCR totaled about 200 ng DNA, some 30,000 T cell genomes. The table came from immunoSEQ multiplex PCR; TCRdb's copy has only in-frame clones and leaves some out. This table holds about 2 million clones, around 96% found once. To note about this clone: Its antigen is not identified.

Unmatched junction bases numbered 2, after V lost 1 base and J lost 2 bases. Germline V gene data show CDR1 as SGHAT and CDR2 as FQDESV (reference sequence). The CDR3 loop spans 15 amino acids. CD45RO negativity and positive selection for CCR7 defined naive CD8 cells, a population that excluded terminally differentiated effector memory CD45RA+ cells. Overall study findings and caveats: Clonotypes not shared had lower generation probabilities than those common to all four donors. Expectations were that clonotype sharing among donors would be affected by sequencing depth.

The clonotype was recovered from a man between 18 and 29 years old in good health. The sample taken for sequencing was naive CD8+ T cells sorted from blood. The rearrangement uses TRBV11-1 and TRBJ2-3; 8 bases fit TRBD2. CDR3 in amino acids: CASSLVAGTTDTQYF. The CDR3 region has the DNA TGTGCCAGCAGCTTAGTAGCGGGGACCACAGATACGCAGTATTTT.